Sequencing of this T cell receptor (beta chain) was carried out in a study of radiotherapy plus CTLA-4 blockade in lung cancer. Here immunoSEQ multiplex PCR was the method, and the copy in TCRdb shows in-frame clones only, minus some. The top ten clones hold under 7% of a sample with about 59,000 clones, approximately 84% of them seen once. CDR1 and CDR2 from the germline V gene are GTSNPN and SVGIG (reference sequence). Trimming pared 7 bases from V and 0 bases from J, leaving 13 bases between. The CDR3 loop spans 13 amino acids. The chain carries TRBV30 and TRBJ2-7; TRBD2 is a possible D gene (6 bases). Sequenced material: peripheral blood, taken from a patient treated with radiotherapy plus ipilimumab. The receptor was isolated from a human donor with non-small cell lung cancer whose response to radiotherapy plus ipilimumab could not be evaluated. CDR3 loop: CAFSGPYSYEQYF. DNA of the CDR3: TGTGCCTTCAGCGGGCCTTACTCCTACGAGCAGTACTTC.